This T cell receptor (beta chain) was obtained from a study of vaccination effects on CD4 cells after COVID-19 (dated by TCRdb to the early 2020s). Regarding the research as a whole: To identify antigen-specific CD4+ T cell clonotypes by their expansion, the ViraFEST assay first stimulated PBMC with viral peptide pools and then applied TCR sequencing. Across the study, the median time from the second dose to post-vaccine sampling was 72 days (range 14 to 241). Over 1.5 million PBMC per well were cultured with around 10 ug/ml peptides in IMDM containing 5% human AB serum, roughly 9.5 IU/ml IL-2 and gentamicin. The study compared SARS-CoV-2 spike-specific CD4+ TCR repertoires before and after mRNA vaccination in COVID-19 convalescent patients and infection-naive vaccine recipients. The full study included around ten COVID-19 convalescent patients and several SARS-CoV-2-naive healthy vaccine recipients. The Oncomine TCR Beta short-read assay on an Illumina iSeq 100 was used to sequence cultures from other donors in the study. Results and caveats for the whole study, not just this receptor: The study was limited by a small number of convalescent patients and lacked early post-infection timepoints. In healthy vaccine recipients, vaccine-induced clones were almost all SARS-CoV-2 mono-reactive, with only 1 of 255 being cross-reactive with common cold coronaviruses. Both infection-induced and vaccine-induced clones contracted markedly at late post-vaccination timepoints, which is consistent with waning T cell responses.

A note on this clone: It has no known antigen specificity. Per-nucleotide qualities are absent, and no much larger clonotype sits a single base away.

Library generation was performed with the immunoSEQ multiplex PCR assay. TCR beta CDR3 sequencing was performed on DNA from the cultured, isolated CD4+ T cells. On the study's bioinformatics: Non-productive TCR sequences were discarded, and reads were trimmed to the CDR3 region, with only CDR3s of 7 or more amino acids retained. The MANAFEST web app was used to pick out antigen-specific clonotypes by comparing their expansion in peptide wells with that in reference cultures. For clones to be considered positive, expansion at FDR<0.05 versus reference and all other wells, an odds ratio above 5, and a frequency above 0.1% in two replicate wells were required. Clonotypes significantly expanded in SARS-CoV-2 spike wells and in at least one common cold coronavirus spike condition were defined as cross-reactive. CDR3 similarity was assessed by Levenshtein distance using the stringdist R package, and unrooted trees were constructed with ape in R 3.6.1. TCRdb took over this immuneACCESS table, retaining in-frame rearrangements with V and J assigned. Such tables are incomplete; in checked studies, under half of the missing clones stem from an unresolved V gene, and the remainder is unexplained. V and J calls plus clone size are reproduced from that table; the DNA served to infer D and trimming. Here the sample has more than 60,000 clones; around 70% occur a single time. Roughly 2% of the sample is held by the ten biggest clonotypes.

The CDR3 starts with the cysteine, ends with the phenylalanine, and has 14 residues. The retained sequence is limited to the CDR3, 42 bases, with the frame set at the first base. Looking up the germline V gene yields CDR1 SGHRS and CDR2 YFSETQ. V is shortened by 4 bases, J by 1 base, and the region joining them spans 11 bases. After approximately 11 days of culture, CD4+ T cells were isolated with the EasySep CD4+ T cell isolation kit. Two doses of either the BNT162b2 or the mRNA-1273 mRNA SARS-CoV-2 vaccine were administered to participants. Healthy vaccine recipients had no prior SARS-CoV-2 infection, confirmed by negative nucleocapsid antibodies before and after vaccination. Half of the culture medium was replaced with fresh IL-2-containing medium on days 3 and 7. Unless noted otherwise, every peptide stimulation condition was cultured in triplicate wells. PBMC were separated from whole blood using Ficoll-Paque Plus gradient centrifugation and were then either cryopreserved at -140C or used fresh. Genomic DNA was extracted from cultured CD4+ T cells with the QIAamp micro DNA kit.

The source material was CD4+ T cells from PBMCs cultured without peptide, sampled after COVID-19 vaccination. The rearranged segments are TRBV5-1 and TRBJ1-1; the D gene is not confidently resolved. The TCR was taken from a human donor who received a COVID-19 vaccine. CDR3 protein: CASSLSPGNTEAFF. At the DNA level, the sequence is TGCGCCAGCAGCCTTTCGCCAGGGAACACTGAAGCTTTCTTT.